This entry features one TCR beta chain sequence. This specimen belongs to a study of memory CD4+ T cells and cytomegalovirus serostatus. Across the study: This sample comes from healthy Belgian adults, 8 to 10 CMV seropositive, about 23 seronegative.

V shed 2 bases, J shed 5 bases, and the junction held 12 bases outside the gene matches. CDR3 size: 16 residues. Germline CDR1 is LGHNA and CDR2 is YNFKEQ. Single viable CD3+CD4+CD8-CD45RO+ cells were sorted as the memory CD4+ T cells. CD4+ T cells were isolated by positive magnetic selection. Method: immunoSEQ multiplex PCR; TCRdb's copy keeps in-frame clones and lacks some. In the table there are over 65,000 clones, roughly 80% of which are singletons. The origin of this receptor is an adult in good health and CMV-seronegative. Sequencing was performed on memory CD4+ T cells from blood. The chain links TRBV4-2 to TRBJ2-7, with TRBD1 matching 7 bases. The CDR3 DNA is TGTGCCAGCAGCCAATCGGGACAGATAATATCCAACGAGCAGTACTTC. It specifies CASSQSGQIISNEQYF.